This T cell receptor (beta chain) was documented in a study of tumor-infiltrating lymphocytes in localized non-small cell lung cancer. For the study at large: Patients included smokers and never-smokers with various histologies, some sampled after neoadjuvant chemotherapy. Resected tumor was paired with non-adjacent uninvolved lung from the same patient.

Study observations and caveats: Only some patients had TCR sequencing, depending on available tissue.

With 4 bases removed from V and 1 base from J, the gap between germline ends came to 10 bases. Germline CDR1 is WSHSY and CDR2 is SAAADI. The CDR3 runs to 14 residues. In the case of this clone: Its antigen remains unidentified.

Profiling relied on immunoSEQ multiplex PCR, and the TCRdb table lists in-frame clones only, not all of them. The table records about 16,000 clones, roughly 76% of them present only once. The chain carries TRBV10-2 and TRBJ1-1, with D perhaps matching TRBD1 (6 bases). Sequencing was performed on lung tumor tissue. This receptor was obtained from a human donor with non-small cell lung cancer. The CDR3 DNA reads TGCGCCAGCAGTGCGGGGGCCACGAACACTGAAGCTTTCTTT. Its translation is CASSAGATNTEAFF.